This TCR beta chain was found in a study of cytomegalovirus exposure and HLA in healthy donors. Study context: One earlier analysis, a look at 200 million or so T cells, found roughly 110 million unique TCR beta sequences. Unique TCRs numbering approximately 80 million, obtained from HLA-typed donors, made up an early data release. Whole-study results and caveats: With later analysis, a missense DCLRE1C variant became linked to TCR beta V- and J-gene trimming. Among the CMV-associated chains, three were confirmed in vitro as specific for CMV antigens.

Primers included in the PCR were 60 Vbeta and 13 Jbeta primers. Clones were sequenced by immunoSEQ multiplex PCR, and TCRdb holds only the in-frame ones, with some missing. Of some 170,000 clones in the sample, around three quarters were seen once. This clone has only one observation. What it binds is unknown. The TCR originated in a woman between 40 and 55 years old in good health and CMV-seronegative. Sequenced: PBMCs.

CDR3 in amino acids: CASSGTLLTEAFF. The CDR3 DNA follows: TGTGCCAGCAGTGGGACACTTCTAACTGAAGCTTTCTTT. J is TRBJ1-1 and V is TRBV6-1; TRBD1 might be the D (5 bases). Germline V gene lookup returns CDR1 MNHNS and CDR2 SASEGT. The CDR3 is 13 amino acids. With 4 bases removed from V and 5 bases from J, the gap between germline ends came to 11 bases.